This record concerns one TCR beta chain sequence. Produced via immunoSEQ multiplex PCR; TCRdb's table is partial and in-frame only. The profile shows some 130,000 clones, approximately 96% of them singletons. Resections that were taken during corrective heart surgery supplied the thymus tissue. The data belong to a study of human thymus T cells. The source material was thymus tissue. The sequence was obtained from a boy under two years old with a congenital heart defect but otherwise immunologically healthy.

DNA for the CDR3: TGTGCCAGCAGTGAATTCGCTGGAATGGATACGCAGTATTTT. Its translation is CASSEFAGMDTQYF. The chain uses TRBV6-1 and TRBJ2-3; D gene unclear. The CDR3 has 14 residues. Trimming removed 2 bases at V and 6 bases at J, with 12 bases between. Germline CDR1 MNHNS, CDR2 SASEGT.